Shown below are 30 T cell receptor beta chains from a single sample sequenced in a study of post-analysis software for immune sequencing data. Regarding the study as a whole: Relative to controls, patients had a few TRBV segments at higher frequency, with TRBV5-6, TRBV5-1 and TRBV20-1 among these.

Prepared libraries of TCR beta cDNA carried unique molecular identifiers. TCRdb re-analysed the PCR reads in MiXCR, keeping a single row per CDR3 protein. The data contain 500,000 to 600,000 distinct CDR3 sequences, around 44% of them singletons. Which antigens these TCRs recognize remains unknown. Sample: blood. The receptors derive from a girl aged 5 to 17 with multiple sclerosis.

This rearrangement joins TRBV2 to TRBJ1-6, with TRBD1 identical over 7 bases. After removal of 4 bases from V and 5 bases from J, the junction contained 2 bases not matched to a gene. This CDR3 has 14 amino acids. The germline V gene has CDR1 SNHLY and CDR2 FYNNEI. The CDR3 loop is CASSVDRDNSPLHF. CDR3 sequence (DNA): TGTGCCAGCAGTGTCGACAGGGATAATTCACCCCTCCACTTT.

The chain recombines TRBV29-1 with TRBJ1-1; no firm D call. Germline values: CDR1 SQVTM, CDR2 ANQGSEA. Trimming pared 5 bases from V and 3 bases from J, leaving 10 bases between. The CDR3 is 12 amino acids. The CDR3: CSVLAVYTEAFF. The CDR3 DNA is TGCAGCGTTCTAGCAGTTTACACTGAAGCTTTCTTT.

The CDR3: CASSSSVRGDEQFF. The CDR3 nucleotides read TGTGCCAGCAGCTCTTCGGTCAGGGGGGATGAGCAGTTCTTC. The gene calls are TRBV7-3 and TRBJ2-1; weak D call: TRBD1 (7 bases). V lost 4 bases and J lost 8, with 15 bases in between. Germline lookup yields CDR1 SGHTA and CDR2 FQGTGA. The CDR3 spans 14 residues.

CDR3 in DNA: TGTGCCAGCAGCTTAGGACTAGCGAACGAGCAGTACTTC. Protein: CASSLGLANEQYF. The chain is built from TRBV7-2 and TRBJ2-7; 8 bases map to TRBD2. The germline CDR1 and CDR2 sequences are SGHTA and FQGNSA. The CDR3 spans 13 residues. Unmatched junction bases numbered 1, after V lost 1 base and J lost 5 bases.

V and J are TRBV7-8 and TRBJ2-4; the match to TRBD2 covers 7 bases. J lost 15 bases, V lost 7 bases, and 24 bases had no gene match. The CDR3 sequence is 16 residues long. The germline V gene has CDR1 SGHVS and CDR2 FQNEAQ. In nucleotides, the CDR3 is TGTGCCAGCAACCAGTTCGGGACTACATTAAGAGACGAGCGGTACTTC. Translation: CASNQFGTTLRDERYF.

The rearrangement links TRBV6-2 or TRBV6-3 to TRBJ2-6, with a tentative D call TRBD1 (5 bases). CDR1 and CDR2 from the germline V gene are MNHEY and SVGEGT. The CDR3 has 18 residues. Trimming stripped 7 bases from V and 2 bases from J, with 21 bases between. For the CDR3, the DNA is TGTGCCAGCACCAAATGGGCCAGGGATACTACTGGGGCCAACGTCCTGACTTTC. This translates into CASTKWARDTTGANVLTF.

In its sample, this clonotype was seen a few times. The chain employs TRBV29-1 and TRBJ2-1; TRBD1 might be the D (5 bases). Germline assignment: CDR1 SQVTM and CDR2 ANQGSEA. This CDR3 has 14 amino acids. V was shortened by 6 bases and J by 2 bases, with 14 bases between the two germline ends. This CDR3 reads CSVGGQGPYNEQFF. In DNA, the CDR3 is TGCAGCGTCGGTGGGCAGGGCCCCTACAATGAGCAGTTCTTC.

This chain uses TRBV6-4 with TRBJ2-3; 7 bases fit TRBD2. Losses at the gene ends were 3 bases for V and 3 bases for J; bases not matched to a gene: 3. This CDR3 contains 14 residues. Germline CDR1 reads MRHNA; CDR2 reads SNTAGT. The CDR3, as DNA: TGTGCCAGCAGTGAGATTAGCGGGACAGATACGCAGTATTTT. Its protein product is CASSEISGTDTQYF.

The chain recombines TRBV12-3 or TRBV12-4 with TRBJ2-7; 11 bases are shared with TRBD2. This CDR3 is 15 amino acids long. With 5 bases clipped from V and 3 bases from J, the junction kept 6 bases outside the gene matches. The CDR3 DNA follows: TGTGCCAGCAGTCCCGGGGGACTAGCGGACTACGAGCAGTACTTC. It specifies CASSPGGLADYEQYF.

This chain links TRBV4-1 with TRBJ1-4; 7 positions agree with TRBD1. The germline gives CDR1 MGHRA, CDR2 YSYEKL. With 1 base clipped from V and 8 bases from J, the junction kept 4 bases outside the gene matches. CDR3 length: 14 amino acids. This CDR3 is CASSQGQGLEKLFF. CDR3 nucleotides: TGCGCCAGCAGCCAAGGACAGGGACTCGAAAAACTGTTTTTT.

The chain combines TRBV20-1 with TRBJ2-4, with no clear D. Trimming cost V 1 base and J 15 bases, with 19 bases left between them. The CDR3 sequence is 13 residues long. Germline-derived CDR1 and CDR2 are DFQATT and SNEGSKA (reference sequence). The CDR3 region has the DNA TGCAGTGCTAGAGCCCACCACCAGCCTCTCTCGTACTTC. It yields the protein CSARAHHQPLSYF.

This clonotype was seen a handful of times. The V gene is TRBV27, the J gene TRBJ2-7; D might be TRBD1 or TRBD2, each matching 5 bases. CDR1 MNHEY and CDR2 SMNVEV come from the germline V gene (reference sequence). This CDR3 comprises 14 residues. V shed 6 bases and J shed 2 bases, with 14 bases lying between them. The CDR3 DNA reads as TGTGCCAGCAGCCTCGGGACGGCCACCTACGAGCAGTACTTC. Its protein is CASSLGTATYEQYF.

The V call is TRBV12-3 or TRBV12-4, the J call TRBJ2-1; maybe TRBD2 (7 bases). V was shortened by 4 bases and J by 8 bases, with 18 bases between the two germline ends. This CDR3 region has 15 residues. This CDR3 is CASSSRGAPRDEQFF. For the CDR3, the DNA is TGTGCCAGCAGTTCCCGGGGGGCCCCCCGCGATGAGCAGTTCTTC.

This chain links TRBV3-1 with TRBJ1-4, with no clear D. This CDR3 comprises 14 residues. Per germline, CDR1 LGHDT and CDR2 YNNKEL (reference sequence). V was cut by 4 bases and J by 7 bases, with 13 bases left in between. The CDR3 DNA is TGTGCCAGCAGCCCCCTCGGAGGAACTGAAAAACTGTTTTTT. Translation gives CASSPLGGTEKLFF. The entire variable domain, with the rest obtained from reference TRBV3-1 and TRBJ1-4, is as follows: DTAVSQTPKYLVTQMGNDKSIKCEQNLGHDTMYWYKQDSKKFLKIMFSYNNKELIINETVPNRFSPKSPDKAHLNLHINSLELGDSAVYFCASSPLGGTEKLFFGSGTQLSVL.

This clonotype was counted a few times. The chain is built from TRBV12-3 or TRBV12-4 and TRBJ2-7, with D hard to call. Deletions cut 1 base from V and 4 bases from J, with 11 bases between. There are 14 residues in the CDR3. The CDR3 nucleotides read TGTGCCAGCAGTTTAGGGGTGGGAACGTACGAGCAGTACTTC. Translating it yields CASSLGVGTYEQYF.

This sequence joins TRBV6-1 and TRBJ1-5, with 10 bases matching TRBD1. CDR3 length equals 14 residues. V shed 8 bases, J shed 2 bases, and the junction held 3 bases outside the gene matches. Germline lookup yields CDR1 MNHNS and CDR2 SASEGT. The CDR3: CASRDRGGNQPQHF. In DNA, the CDR3 is TGTGCCAGCCGGGACAGGGGTGGCAATCAGCCCCAGCATTTT.

This clonotype was detected only a few times. The rearrangement links TRBV6-6 to TRBJ2-7, with TRBD2 as a possible D gene (5 bases). With 4 bases removed from V and 2 bases from J, the gap between germline ends came to 12 bases. The CDR3 covers 14 residues. Per germline, CDR1 MNHNY and CDR2 SVGAGI (reference sequence). The CDR3 DNA follows: TGTGCCAGCAGTTGGGAGCGCGACCCCTACGAGCAGTACTTC. It yields the protein CASSWERDPYEQYF.

This clonotype was observed a handful of times. The chain has TRBV5-1 and TRBJ2-7, with TRBD2 matching 12 bases. Germline CDR1 and CDR2: SGHRS and YFSETQ. The V segment lost 3 bases and the J segment 6 bases; nucleotides outside the gene matches: 4. CDR3 length: 14 amino acids. The CDR3 DNA sequence: TGCGCCAGCAGCTCACTAGCGGGAGGTGCCGAGCAGTACTTC. It is translated as CASSSLAGGAEQYF. Drawing the rest from reference TRBV5-1 and TRBJ2-7, the complete variable domain is KAGVTQTPRYLIKTRGQQVTLSCSPISGHRSVSWYQQTPGQGLQFLFEYFSETQRNKGNFPGRFSGRQFSNSRSEMNVSTLELGDSALYLCASSSLAGGAEQYFGPGTRLTVT.

In its sample, this clonotype was seen a few times. The chain has TRBV20-1 and TRBJ1-1, with TRBD1 matching 7 bases. Germline V gives CDR1 DFQATT, CDR2 SNEGSKA (reference sequence). Trimming cost V 0 bases and J 1 base; bases outside gene matches: 11. The CDR3 is 17 residues long. CDR3 region: CSARDPLRQGQNTEAFF. For the CDR3, the DNA is TGCAGTGCTAGAGATCCTCTCCGACAGGGACAGAACACTGAAGCTTTCTTT.

This clonotype was found once. This CDR3 is CASSSNVGTSSGLGNEQFF. In nucleotides, the CDR3 is TGTGCCAGCAGCTCAAACGTCGGAACTAGCAGTGGCTTGGGCAATGAGCAGTTCTTC. The chain combines TRBV11-3 with TRBJ2-1; D is perhaps TRBD2 (6 bases). Trimming shortened V by 4 bases and J by 6 bases, and 28 bases separated the two germline ends. CDR1 is SGHNT and CDR2 is YENEEA in the germline V gene. CDR3 length equals 19 residues.

This clonotype was detected only a few times. J is TRBJ2-5 and V is TRBV4-1; D not resolved. Germline CDR1 MGHRA, CDR2 YSYEKL. The CDR3 spans 14 residues. Trimming took off 2 bases at V and 1 base at J, with 8 bases between the two ends. The CDR3 DNA reads TGCGCCAGCAGCCAACACGGCCTCCAAGAGACCCAGTACTTC. It encodes CASSQHGLQETQYF.

This sequence joins TRBV10-3 and TRBJ2-3; TRBD1 matches at 8 bases. V trimming: 6 bases; J trimming: 6 bases; junction bases outside the gene matches: 11. Germline V gene sequence: CDR1 ENHRY, CDR2 SYGVKD. CDR3 length equals 15 residues. This CDR3 reads CAISRQGASGDTQYF. In DNA form, the CDR3 reads TGTGCCATCAGCCGTCAGGGGGCAAGCGGCGATACGCAGTATTTT.

This clonotype was detected only a few times. The chain is built from TRBV12-3 or TRBV12-4 and TRBJ1-2; D unresolved. The CDR3 extends over 13 amino acids. V lost 2 bases, J lost 7 bases, and 11 bases lay in between. CDR3 region: CASSLWADAGYTF. CDR3 DNA sequence: TGTGCCAGCAGTTTATGGGCAGATGCTGGCTACACCTTC.

In its sample, this clonotype was seen a few times. CDR3 region: CASSLGSSYNSPLHF. CDR3 bases: TGTGCCAGCAGTTTGGGGAGCTCCTATAATTCACCCCTCCACTTT. The rearrangement links TRBV12-3 or TRBV12-4 to TRBJ1-6; no clear D gene. This CDR3 comprises 15 residues. Trimming pared 3 bases from V and 0 bases from J, leaving 6 bases between.

This clonotype turned up a few times. The genes are TRBV5-1 and TRBJ2-7, with TRBD2 matching over 9 bases. Germline trimming cut 0 bases from V and 4 bases from J; bases unmatched to any gene: 11. Germline V gene sequence: CDR1 SGHRS, CDR2 YFSETQ. This CDR3 has 17 residues. The CDR3 region is CASSLEASGVPPYEQYF. The CDR3 coding sequence is TGCGCCAGCAGCTTGGAGGCTAGCGGGGTACCACCTTACGAGCAGTACTTC.

This clonotype was observed at least ten times. The chain recombines TRBV3-1 with TRBJ2-3; tentative D call: TRBD1 (6 bases). V lost 0 bases, J lost 5 bases, and 6 bases lay in between. This CDR3 is built from 13 residues. Germline CDR1 LGHDT, CDR2 YNNKEL (reference sequence). The CDR3 protein is CASSQEGGDTQYF. Here the CDR3 DNA reads TGTGCCAGCAGCCAAGAAGGGGGAGATACGCAGTATTTT.

The table lists this clonotype with a few counts. The chain is built from TRBV20-1 and TRBJ2-4; D remains unclear. The germline V and J ends were trimmed by 0 bases and 5 bases, with 14 bases remaining between them. The CDR3 runs 15 residues. The germline V gene has CDR1 DFQATT and CDR2 SNEGSKA (reference sequence). The DNA for the CDR3 is TGCAGTGCTAGAGATATAACTCAATCGGAAAACATTCAGTACTTC. Protein product: CSARDITQSENIQYF.

This chain uses TRBV29-1 with TRBJ2-3; 15 bases are shared with TRBD2. The CDR3 consists of 18 residues. Unmatched junction bases numbered 10, after V lost 6 bases and J lost 0 bases. From germline, CDR1 is SQVTM and CDR2 ANQGSEA. The DNA for the CDR3 is TGCAGCGTCCCGGGACTAGCGGGAGGTTACGTAAGCACAGATACGCAGTATTTT. Its translation: CSVPGLAGGYVSTDTQYF.

This clonotype was observed a few times. V usage is TRBV7-2 and J usage is TRBJ2-4; possibly TRBD2 for D (5 bases). Germline V gene sequence: CDR1 SGHTA, CDR2 FQGNSA. This CDR3 has 16 amino acids. With 3 bases removed from V and 6 bases from J, the gap between germline ends came to 18 bases. The CDR3 region has the DNA TGTGCCAGCAGCTTCCGGGGTCTCATAACGGGAAACATTCAGTACTTC. Residues: CASSFRGLITGNIQYF.

This clonotype was observed a few times. The chain has TRBV5-5 and TRBJ1-2; no clear D. Germline loops: CDR1 SGHKS, CDR2 YYEKEE (reference sequence). Trimming took off 1 base at V and 4 bases at J, with 5 bases between the two ends. CDR3 length: 12 amino acids. The CDR3 here is CASSLNLYGYTF. As DNA, the CDR3 is TGTGCCAGCAGCTTGAACCTCTATGGCTACACCTTC.